Listed here are 7 T cell receptor beta chains from one sample, sequenced in a study of blood T cell repertoires in COVID-19. Sequencing used immunoSEQ multiplex PCR; TCRdb keeps in-frame clones, though not all of them. The sample lists approximately 44,000 clones, over 70% occurring once. Sequencing was done on a sample of peripheral blood. The receptor source for this set is an elderly woman with acute or convalescent COVID-19.

V is TRBV12-3 or TRBV12-4 and J is TRBJ1-2, with D possibly matching TRBD1 (5 bases). Trimming pared 7 bases from V and 1 base from J, leaving 7 bases between. The CDR3 loop spans 12 amino acids. As DNA, the CDR3 is TGTGCCAGCAACCAGGGTAACTATGGCTACACCTTC. Residues: CASNQGNYGYTF.

This clone was seen a few times. The chain combines TRBV4-1 with TRBJ2-3, with TRBD1 matching 7 bases. V shed 5 bases and J 0 bases; nucleotides not matched to a gene: 14. Germline loops: CDR1 MGHRA, CDR2 YSYEKL. The CDR3 totals 18 residues. The CDR3 reads CASSADLRGGSSTDTQYF. The CDR3 DNA is TGCGCCAGCAGCGCAGACCTTCGAGGGGGCTCTAGCACAGATACGCAGTATTTT.

The CDR3 nucleotides read TGTGCCAGCAGCTCCCTAGCGGGAGTCCCCCTTTCCTACAATGAGCAGTTCTTC. Amino acid sequence: CASSSLAGVPLSYNEQFF. V is TRBV21-1 and J is TRBJ2-1; the DNA was not compared with TRBD2, the D call given in the table. TRBV21-1 is deemed a pseudogene. The CDR3 sequence is 18 residues long.

There are a few counts of this clone. This sequence joins TRBV19 and TRBJ1-6, with a possible D match to TRBD1 (5 bases). This CDR3 has 15 amino acids. Germline CDR1 is LNHDA and CDR2 is SQIVND (reference sequence). Trimming pared 3 bases from V and 0 bases from J, leaving 6 bases between. The CDR3: CASSIGGSYNSPLHF. CDR3 in DNA: TGTGCCAGTAGTATCGGGGGCTCCTATAATTCACCCCTCCACTTT.

CDR3 sequence: CSVEDGVTSTDTQYF. The CDR3 region has the DNA TGCAGCGTTGAGGACGGGGTTACTAGCACAGATACGCAGTATTTT. J is TRBJ2-3 and V is TRBV29-1, with a weak D call TRBD2 (5 bases). CDR1 is SQVTM and CDR2 is ANQGSEA in the germline V gene. The length of the CDR3 is 15 residues. Trimming shortened V by 3 bases and J by 0 bases, and 13 bases separated the two germline ends.

The chain uses TRBV15 and TRBJ2-7; 7 bases match TRBD2. This CDR3 has 15 residues. Germline-derived CDR1 and CDR2 are LNHNV and YYDKDF (reference sequence). V trimming: 5 bases; J trimming: 1 base; junction bases outside the gene matches: 8. The DNA for the CDR3 is TGTGCCACCAGCTCCCGGGAGCGGGGTTCCTACGAGCAGTACTTC. Encoded protein: CATSSRERGSYEQYF. The full variable domain, rest sourced from reference TRBV15 and TRBJ2-7, is DAMVIQNPRYQVTQFGKPVTLSCSQTLNHNVMYWYQQKSSQAPKLLFHYYDKDFNNEADTPDNFQSRRPNTSFCFLDIRSPGLGDTAMYLCATSSRERGSYEQYFGPGTRLTVT.

The chain is built from TRBV5-1 and TRBJ2-2, with 8 bases identical to TRBD2. The CDR3 spans 14 residues. The V gene's germline CDR1 is SGHRS and CDR2 YFSETQ. The V segment lost 4 bases and the J segment 5 bases; nucleotides outside the gene matches: 4. The CDR3 DNA is TGCGCCAGCAGCCCACAGCGGGAGACCGGGGAGCTGTTTTTT. Translated, it gives CASSPQRETGELFF.